What follows describes a single T cell receptor beta chain. The data derive from a study of Ad26.COV2.S vaccination and SARS-CoV-2 variants. The treatment: approximately 18 received Ad26.COV2.S at low or high dose, single or two shots; about 5 received placebo; per-sample allocation not given. Material that was analyzed had been drawn on day 63 after the first vaccine or placebo injection. Data came from immunoSEQ multiplex PCR; TCRdb stores just in-frame clones and leaves some out. The sample includes approximately 300,000 clones, just under 85% of them seen just once. This TCR derives from a person aged 18-65 years who received the Ad26.COV2.S COVID-19 vaccine or a placebo. The sequencing used peripheral blood, collected in a trial of Ad26.COV2.S vaccine versus placebo.

CDR3 protein: CASSPIRDRHNSPLHF. CDR3 in DNA: TGTGCCAGCAGCCCGATCCGGGACAGACATAATTCACCCCTCCACTTT. The chain couples TRBV7-7 to TRBJ1-6, with TRBD1 identical over 7 bases. This CDR3 comprises 16 residues. Per the germline V gene, CDR1 is SSHAT and CDR2 is FNYEAQ (reference sequence). V was clipped by 5 bases and J by 5 bases; unmatched bases: 9.